The entry below describes one T cell receptor beta chain. Its antigen is still unknown. The record originates from a study of T cell repertoires in cytomegalovirus infection. Study-level results: In two of eight donors, the top clonotype was HLA-C-restricted CMV-specific.

MiXCR was run by TCRdb on the reads, yielding one entry per CDR3 protein. The sample includes hundreds of thousands of distinct CDR3 sequences, roughly a third of them seen just once. The CDR3 runs to 14 residues. V dropped 1 base and J dropped 6 bases, with 12 bases sitting between them. Per the germline V gene, CDR1 is MGHRA and CDR2 is YSYEKL. J is TRBJ1-1 and V is TRBV4-1, with TRBD1 as a possible D gene (5 bases). This receptor was identified in a human donor in good health (CMV status not recorded). Some clones in this sample may be carry-over from other donors' samples. Here the sequenced sample was cultured PBMCs, taken from culture after CMV antigen stimulation. CDR3 protein: CASSQVGGRPEAFF. The CDR3 DNA reads TGCGCCAGCAGCCAAGTTGGGGGGAGGCCTGAAGCTTTCTTT.